The clone carrying this T cell receptor beta chain was picked up a small number of times. As yet, its antigen is unknown. This CDR3 contains 16 residues. Germline assignment: CDR1 SGHTA and CDR2 FQGTGA. With V trimmed by 6 bases and J by 6 bases, 12 bases remained unmatched. These data originate in a study of neoadjuvant nivolumab and ipilimumab in lung cancer. Sequencing used immunoSEQ multiplex PCR; TCRdb keeps in-frame clones, though not all of them. The top ten hold roughly 3.7% of the sample, which has roughly 49,000 clones, roughly 91% seen once. Points from the study as a whole: Only two of four nivolumab-treated tumors gained richness and clonality by surgery. TCR richness and clonality were higher in tumors than adjacent uninvolved lung. Resected-tumor TCR richness correlated positively with pretherapy blood richness. Only a small number of samples underwent TCR sequencing.

This chain joins TRBV7-3 and TRBJ2-1; 9 bases are a match to TRBD2. The input for sequencing was blood, taken before neoadjuvant nivolumab, alone or with ipilimumab. This receptor was identified in an adult with non-small cell lung cancer. Some clones in this sample may be carry-over from other donors' samples. The CDR3 here is CASSPQGAGGFNEQFF. CDR3 bases: TGTGCCAGCAGTCCCCAAGGAGCGGGAGGCTTCAATGAGCAGTTCTTC.